Sequencing of this T cell receptor (delta chain) was carried out in a study of gamma delta lymphoproliferative disorders and STAT genes. Regarding the study as a whole: Nearly all major patient gamma and delta clonotypes were public.

TCRdb processed the multiplex PCR reads again with the CATT caller. The sample yields some 900 delta-chain clones, around 1.6% seen once. This clone came up many times. Its antigen is unidentified. This probably arose from a read error, given a far larger clone one base away. Other DNA sequences in the sample encode the same CDR3. The receptor sequences were amplified from genomic DNA of peripheral blood mononuclear cells. Germline assignment: CDR1 GEAIGNYY and CDR2 EKD. The CDR3 totals 18 residues. The sequence came from a human donor in good health. The chain couples TRDV2 to TRDJ3; the D is unclear. Sequencing was performed on blood. This chain's CDR3 is CACDTAGPSSWDTRQMFF. The CDR3 DNA is TGTGCCTGCGACACGGCGGGCCCGAGCTCCTGGGACACCCGACAGATGTTTTTC.